This T cell receptor (beta chain) was captured by sequencing in a study of shared clonotypes between healthy human individuals. The authors ran the assay at deep level. The data were produced by immunoSEQ multiplex PCR, yet TCRdb's version contains in-frame clones alone and is incomplete. The data hold approximately 590,000 clones, with over 95% observed a single time. From germline, CDR1 is MGHRA and CDR2 YSYEKL. CDR3 length: 18 residues. The V and J ends lost 1 base and 2 bases respectively, with 20 bases between them. Naive-designated CD8 cells lacked CD45RO, were positively enriched for CCR7, and omitted terminally differentiated effector memory CD45RA+ cells.

Sample: naive CD8+ T cells sorted from blood. This sequence originates from a woman aged 25 to 39 in good health. The V gene is TRBV4-1, the J gene TRBJ2-5, with D perhaps TRBD1 (6 bases). CDR3 sequence reads: CASSQGSAPTGQQETQYF. The CDR3 DNA is TGCGCCAGCAGCCAAGGATCCGCCCCGACAGGACAACAAGAGACCCAGTACTTC.